These T cell receptor beta chains were read from a single sample in a study of T cell responses to AZD1222 COVID-19 vaccine. The data were produced by immunoSEQ multiplex PCR, yet TCRdb's version contains in-frame clones alone and is incomplete. The sample consists of roughly 150,000 clones, approximately 92% of them appearing once. The source material was peripheral blood, sampled 28 days after the second AZD1222 dose. The receptors shown here come from an adult who received the AZD1222 COVID-19 vaccine. CDR3s include the opening cysteine and the closing phenylalanine or tryptophan. Only some rows state a clone size, as once, few, many or a class for expanded clones.

V gene	clone size	J gene	CDR3 protein
TRBV5-1	NA	TRBJ2-1	CASSLAKGTSGITYNEQFF
TRBV3-1/TRBV3-2	NA	TRBJ2-3	CASSPDRGVGEEF
TRBV3-1/TRBV3-2	NA	TRBJ2-5	CASSTPRRREETQYF
TRBV4-3	few	TRBJ1-3	CASSQAVFSGNTIYF
TRBV5-1	NA	TRBJ1-1	CASSSGQEDTEAFF
TRBV24-1	NA	TRBJ2-1	CATSDPPPGREQFF
TRBV6-6	once	TRBJ1-2	CASSYWGYYGYTF
TRBV5-1	NA	TRBJ1-4	CASSFSRGHREKLFF
TRBV28	NA	TRBJ2-7	CATRDQAGEQYF
TRBV19	NA	TRBJ1-1	CASTALATSNTEAFF
TRBV5-1	few	TRBJ1-1	CASSFRGLNTEAFF
TRBV6-2/TRBV6-3	NA	TRBJ1-2	CASSTGVDYGYTF
TRBV29-1	once	TRBJ2-7	CSGSGSSYEQYF
TRBV19	NA	TRBJ1-1	CASSITGRTEAFF
TRBV6-2/TRBV6-3	NA	TRBJ1-2	CASSYGPGQGANYGYTF
TRBV15	NA	TRBJ2-1	CATSRELDSYNEQFF
TRBV6-6	NA	TRBJ2-1	CATILAGDNEQFF
TRBV6-5	NA	TRBJ2-7	CASSYSAGGYEQYF
TRBV21-1	NA	TRBJ1-5	CASSKGGKDGNQPQHF
TRBV7-3	NA	TRBJ1-1	CASSRPGTEAFF
TRBV27	NA	TRBJ2-3	CASSLSGRATDTQYF
TRBV5-6	NA	TRBJ2-3	CASSFTGGGRTDTQYF
TRBV2	NA	TRBJ2-7	CASRTGTGSYEQYF
TRBV20-1	once	TRBJ2-7	CSASQPGQFYEQYF
TRBV6-1	once	TRBJ2-7	CASSELLRDFHREQYF
TRBV7-9	NA	TRBJ2-1	CASSPASGSPVDEQFF
TRBV28	NA	TRBJ1-2	CASRIPTGGNYGYTF
TRBV3-1/TRBV3-2	NA	TRBJ2-2	CASRTTSGSTGELFF
TRBV9	NA	TRBJ1-6	CASSVAVQGNSPLHF
TRBV7-3	NA	TRBJ1-4	CASSRNQVWEKLFF
TRBV27	NA	TRBJ2-7	CASRPSGQFGEQYF
TRBV28	NA	TRBJ1-4	CASTGQGGNEKLFF
TRBV28	NA	TRBJ1-5	CASNDRSNQPQHF
TRBV19	NA	TRBJ2-7	CASSIRIGTGGDEQYF
TRBV2	NA	TRBJ2-3	CASTPAIAGLDTQYF
TRBV30	once	TRBJ2-2	CAWNPGAHNTGELFF
TRBV19	NA	TRBJ1-2	CASSKGQGSRFHGYTF
TRBV6-5	NA	TRBJ1-5	CASSWDRLQPQHF
TRBV6-5	NA	TRBJ1-6	CASSYSTPQASPLHF
TRBV5-1	NA	TRBJ2-3	CASSLGAGATDTQYF
TRBV27	NA	TRBJ2-7	CASSPGTYQGEQYF
TRBV9	few	TRBJ1-6	CASNGGSGAGSPLHF
TRBV5-8	NA	TRBJ2-6	CASSSSPGQGASGANVLTF
TRBV19	NA	TRBJ2-7	CASSNGQGAYEQYF
TRBV6-5	NA	TRBJ2-7	CASSPQIGAYEQYF
TRBV3-1/TRBV3-2	NA	TRBJ1-2	CASSLESNYGYTF
TRBV20-1	NA	TRBJ1-2	CSARAFYGYTF
TRBV18	NA	TRBJ2-1	CASSPAGQERHEQFF
TRBV11-2	NA	TRBJ1-2	CASSLAGYGYTF
TRBV5-6	NA	TRBJ2-7	CASSLVRGLGYEQYF
TRBV2	NA	TRBJ1-1	CASSQGENTEAFF
TRBV7-8	once	TRBJ1-1	CASSLGVATEAFF